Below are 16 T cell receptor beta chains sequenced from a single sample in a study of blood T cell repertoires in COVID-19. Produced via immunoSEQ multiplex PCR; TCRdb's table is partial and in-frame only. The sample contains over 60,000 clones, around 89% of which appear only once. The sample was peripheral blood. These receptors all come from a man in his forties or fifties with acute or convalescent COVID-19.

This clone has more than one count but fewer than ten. This CDR3 is CASSYTGTGGDGYTF. CDR3 DNA: TGTGCCAGCAGTTACACCGGGACAGGGGGCGATGGCTACACCTTC. V and J are TRBV6-2 or TRBV6-3 and TRBJ1-2, with 12 bases fitting TRBD1. Germline values: CDR1 MNHEY, CDR2 SVGEGT. The CDR3 sequence is 15 residues long. V shed 2 bases and J 6 bases; nucleotides not matched to a gene: 4.

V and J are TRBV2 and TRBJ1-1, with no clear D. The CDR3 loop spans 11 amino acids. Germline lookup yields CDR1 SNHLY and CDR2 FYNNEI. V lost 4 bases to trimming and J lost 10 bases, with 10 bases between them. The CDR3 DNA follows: TGTGCCAGCAGTGGACTGACGGGAGCTTTCTTT. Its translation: CASSGLTGAFF.

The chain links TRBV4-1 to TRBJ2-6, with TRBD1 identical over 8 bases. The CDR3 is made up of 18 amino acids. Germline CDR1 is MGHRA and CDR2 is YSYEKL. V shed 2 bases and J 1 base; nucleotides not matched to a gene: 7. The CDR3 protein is CASSQLQGVSSGANVLTF. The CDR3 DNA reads TGCGCCAGCAGCCAATTACAGGGGGTGAGTTCTGGGGCCAACGTCCTGACTTTC.

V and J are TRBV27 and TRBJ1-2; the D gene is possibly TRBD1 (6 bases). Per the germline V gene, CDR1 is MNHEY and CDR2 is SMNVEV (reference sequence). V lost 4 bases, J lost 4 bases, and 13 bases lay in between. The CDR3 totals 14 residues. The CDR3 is CASSSPTGSYGYTF. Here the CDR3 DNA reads TGTGCCAGCAGTTCCCCGACAGGATCCTATGGCTACACCTTC.

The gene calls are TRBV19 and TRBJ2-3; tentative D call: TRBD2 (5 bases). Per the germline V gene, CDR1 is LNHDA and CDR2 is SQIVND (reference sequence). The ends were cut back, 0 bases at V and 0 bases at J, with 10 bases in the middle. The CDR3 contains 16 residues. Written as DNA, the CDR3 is TGTGCCAGTAGTATAGATGGCGGAGGTAGCACAGATACGCAGTATTTT. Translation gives CASSIDGGGSTDTQYF. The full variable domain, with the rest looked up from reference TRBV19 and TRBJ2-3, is DGGITQSPKYLFRKEGQNVTLSCEQNLNHDAMYWYRQDPGQGLRLIYYSQIVNDFQKGDIAEGYSVSREKKESFPLTVTSAQKNPTAFYLCASSIDGGGSTDTQYFGPGTRLTVL.

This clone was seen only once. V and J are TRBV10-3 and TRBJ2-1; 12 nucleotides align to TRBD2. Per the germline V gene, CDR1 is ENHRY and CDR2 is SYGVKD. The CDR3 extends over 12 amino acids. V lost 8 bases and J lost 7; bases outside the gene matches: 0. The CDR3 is CAIGLAGNEQFF. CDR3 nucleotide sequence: TGTGCCATCGGACTAGCGGGAAATGAGCAGTTCTTC.

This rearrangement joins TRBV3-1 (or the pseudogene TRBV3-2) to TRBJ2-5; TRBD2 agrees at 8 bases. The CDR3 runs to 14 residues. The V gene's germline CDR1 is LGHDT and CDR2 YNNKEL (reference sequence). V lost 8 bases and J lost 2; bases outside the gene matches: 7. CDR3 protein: CASGGTSGQETQYF. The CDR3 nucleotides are TGTGCCAGCGGGGGCACTAGCGGACAAGAGACCCAGTACTTC.

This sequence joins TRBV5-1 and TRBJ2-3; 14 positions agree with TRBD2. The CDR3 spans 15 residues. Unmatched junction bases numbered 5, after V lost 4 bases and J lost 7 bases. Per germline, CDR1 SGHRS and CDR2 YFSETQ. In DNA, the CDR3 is TGCGCCAGCAGCGGGACTAGCGGGAGTTCCCATACGCAGTATTTT. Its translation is CASSGTSGSSHTQYF.

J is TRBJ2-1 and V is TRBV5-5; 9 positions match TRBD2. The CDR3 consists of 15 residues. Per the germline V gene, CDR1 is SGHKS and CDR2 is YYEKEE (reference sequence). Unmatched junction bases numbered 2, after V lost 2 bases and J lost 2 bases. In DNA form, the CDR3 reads TGTGCCAGCAGCTTACGACTAGCGGCCTACAATGAGCAGTTCTTC. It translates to CASSLRLAAYNEQFF.

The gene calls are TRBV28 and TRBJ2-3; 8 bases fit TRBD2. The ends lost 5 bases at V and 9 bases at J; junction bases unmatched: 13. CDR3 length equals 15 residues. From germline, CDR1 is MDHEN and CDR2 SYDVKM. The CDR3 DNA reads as TGTGCCAGCAGTACTGGCGGGAGGTTATCCGTGACGCAGTATTTT. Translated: CASSTGGRLSVTQYF.

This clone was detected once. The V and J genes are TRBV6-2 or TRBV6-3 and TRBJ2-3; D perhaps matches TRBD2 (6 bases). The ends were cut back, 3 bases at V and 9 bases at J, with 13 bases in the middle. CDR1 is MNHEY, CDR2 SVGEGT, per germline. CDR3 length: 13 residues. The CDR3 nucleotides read TGTGCCAGCAGTTATCTAGCGCCTAAGACGCAGTATTTT. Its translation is CASSYLAPKTQYF.

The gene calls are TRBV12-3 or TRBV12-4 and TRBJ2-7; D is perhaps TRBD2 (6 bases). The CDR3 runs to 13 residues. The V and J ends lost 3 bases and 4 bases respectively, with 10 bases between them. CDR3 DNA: TGTGCCAGCAGTTTGTCGCGGGAATACGAGCAGTACTTC. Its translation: CASSLSREYEQYF.

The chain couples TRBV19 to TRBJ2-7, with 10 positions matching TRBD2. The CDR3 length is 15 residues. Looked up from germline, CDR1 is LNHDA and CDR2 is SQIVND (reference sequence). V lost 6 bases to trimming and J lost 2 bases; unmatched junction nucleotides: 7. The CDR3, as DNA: TGTGCCAGTAGAGACACTAGCGGGGTAACCTACGAGCAGTACTTC. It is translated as CASRDTSGVTYEQYF.

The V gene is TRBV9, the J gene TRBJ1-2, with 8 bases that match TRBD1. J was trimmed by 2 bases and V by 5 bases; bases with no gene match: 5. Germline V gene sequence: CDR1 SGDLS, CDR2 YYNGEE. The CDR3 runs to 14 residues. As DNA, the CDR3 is TGTGCCAGCAGTCTCGGACAGGGAAACTATGGCTACACCTTC. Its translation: CASSLGQGNYGYTF.

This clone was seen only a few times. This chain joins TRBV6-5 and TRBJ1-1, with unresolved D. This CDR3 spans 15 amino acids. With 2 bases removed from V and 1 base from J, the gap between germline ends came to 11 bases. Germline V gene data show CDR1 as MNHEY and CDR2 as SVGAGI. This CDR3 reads CASSYKNPQNTEAFF. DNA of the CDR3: TGTGCCAGCAGTTACAAGAATCCACAGAACACTGAAGCTTTCTTT.

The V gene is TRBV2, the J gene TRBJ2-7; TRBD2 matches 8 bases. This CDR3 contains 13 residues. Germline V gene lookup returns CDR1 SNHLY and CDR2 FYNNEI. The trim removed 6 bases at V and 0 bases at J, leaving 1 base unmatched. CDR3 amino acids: CASRGLVSYEQYF. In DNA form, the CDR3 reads TGTGCCAGCAGGGGACTAGTCTCCTACGAGCAGTACTTC.